A single sample gave rise to the 17 T cell receptor beta chains below, sequenced in a study of blood T cell repertoires in COVID-19. The data were produced by immunoSEQ multiplex PCR, yet TCRdb's version contains in-frame clones alone and is incomplete. Of hundreds of thousands of clones listed, 80% to 90% are singletons. Sequencing used peripheral blood. All receptors derive from a young woman with acute or convalescent COVID-19.

V gene TRBV4-1 combines with J gene TRBJ1-2, with D unresolved. The CDR3 extends over 14 amino acids. From germline, CDR1 is MGHRA and CDR2 YSYEKL. The ends were cut back, 0 bases at V and 3 bases at J, with 8 bases in the middle. The CDR3 here is CASSQDPTYYGYTF. CDR3 coding DNA: TGCGCCAGCAGCCAAGATCCTACCTACTATGGCTACACCTTC.

This chain joins TRBV7-2 and TRBJ2-1; TRBD2 agrees at 8 bases. Germline values: CDR1 SGHTA, CDR2 FQGNSA. Germline trimming cut 0 bases from V and 4 bases from J; bases unmatched to any gene: 5. The CDR3 extends over 16 amino acids. The CDR3 reads CASSLASGGPYNEQFF. CDR3 coding DNA: TGTGCCAGCAGCTTAGCGAGCGGGGGACCATACAATGAGCAGTTCTTC.

The chain recombines TRBV5-1 with TRBJ2-1; 9 bases match TRBD2. Germline lookup yields CDR1 SGHRS and CDR2 YFSETQ. This CDR3 comprises 18 residues. V shed 4 bases, J shed 6 bases, and the junction held 17 bases outside the gene matches. DNA for the CDR3: TGCGCCAGCAGCAGAGGCGTTTGGGCGGGGGGGCAAGGCAATGAGCAGTTCTTC. Residues: CASSRGVWAGGQGNEQFF.

This sequence joins TRBV5-1 and TRBJ1-1; perhaps TRBD1 as D (6 bases). The CDR3 totals 13 residues. CDR1 is SGHRS, CDR2 YFSETQ, per germline. Deletions cut 3 bases from V and 7 bases from J, with 13 bases between. CDR3 in amino acids: CASSWGQGGEAFF. The CDR3 DNA reads as TGCGCCAGCAGCTGGGGGCAGGGTGGTGAAGCTTTCTTT.

This clone was detected only once. CDR3 amino acids: CACQRDRDFYGYTF. The CDR3 DNA reads TGTGCCTGCCAACGGGACAGGGACTTCTATGGCTACACCTTC. V gene TRBV30 combines with J gene TRBJ1-2, with 9 bases that match TRBD1. Germline CDR1 reads GTSNPN; CDR2 reads SVGIG (reference sequence). Trimming removed 6 bases from V and 4 bases from J; junction bases left unmatched: 9. The length of the CDR3 is 14 residues.

This clone was picked up one time. This chain uses TRBV23-1 with TRBJ2-2; the match to TRBD1 covers 9 bases. TRBV23-1 qualifies as an ORF whose function is uncertain. V trimming: 10 bases; J trimming: 3 bases; junction bases outside the gene matches: 9. The length of the CDR3 is 15 residues. This CDR3 is CATFDRGKDTGELFF. The CDR3, as DNA: TGCGCCACCTTCGACAGGGGGAAGGACACCGGGGAGCTGTTTTTT.

The table lists this clone with many counts. The V gene is TRBV9, the J gene TRBJ2-1; no definite D call. CDR3 length: 13 residues. The germline V and J ends were trimmed by 0 bases and 9 bases, with 10 bases remaining between them. CDR1 and CDR2 (germline): SGDLS, YYNGEE. The CDR3 sequence is CASSVGSQSEQFF. CDR3 nucleotide sequence: TGTGCCAGCAGCGTAGGTAGCCAATCTGAGCAGTTCTTC.

The rearrangement links TRBV9 to TRBJ2-7; 8 nucleotides align to TRBD1. Looked up from germline, CDR1 is SGDLS and CDR2 is YYNGEE. With 4 bases clipped from V and 4 bases from J, the junction kept 7 bases outside the gene matches. This CDR3 has 14 residues. In DNA form, the CDR3 reads TGTGCCAGCAGCCTCCGACAGGGGAGTTACGAGCAGTACTTC. Its translation: CASSLRQGSYEQYF. The variable domain in full, completed from reference TRBV9 and TRBJ2-7, reads DSGVTQTPKHLITATGQRVTLRCSPRSGDLSVYWYQQSLDQGLQFLIQYYNGEERAKGNILERFSAQQFPDLHSELNLSSLELGDSALYFCASSLRQGSYEQYFGPGTRLTVT.

The chain combines TRBV6-5 with TRBJ2-5; D remains unclear. Germline V gives CDR1 MNHEY, CDR2 SVGAGI. V was shortened by 5 bases and J by 2 bases, with 12 bases between the two germline ends. The CDR3 extends over 14 amino acids. The CDR3 DNA reads as TGTGCCAGCAGTACTACTACGGATCAAGAGACCCAGTACTTC. Its protein is CASSTTTDQETQYF.

The CDR3 coding sequence is TGTGCCAGCAGCGCGACAGGTTTCGGGCCCTACAATGAGCAGTTCTTC. Translating it yields CASSATGFGPYNEQFF. V usage is TRBV11-3 and J usage is TRBJ2-1, with D perhaps matching TRBD1 (6 bases). The V end lost 5 bases, the J end lost 2 bases, and 16 bases lay between the germline ends. Germline-derived CDR1 and CDR2 are SGHNT and YENEEA. This CDR3 spans 16 amino acids.

The chain joins TRBV7-9 to TRBJ1-2; 8 bases agree with TRBD1. The length of the CDR3 is 15 residues. The V gene end was trimmed by 1 base and the J gene end by 8 bases; junction bases not matched to a gene: 9. Germline V gene data show CDR1 as SEHNR and CDR2 as FQNEAQ (reference sequence). CDR3 sequence reads: CASSLGQGARRGYTF. CDR3 DNA: TGTGCCAGCAGCTTAGGGCAGGGGGCGCGACGGGGCTACACCTTC.

This clone appeared a single time. V and J are TRBV21-1 and TRBJ2-4; the D call in the table, TRBD2, was not verified against the DNA. TRBV21-1 is given as a pseudogene. This CDR3 has 18 amino acids. CDR3 nucleotides: TGTGCCAGCAGCAAAGTGGCTAGCGGGGGGGCCGCCAAAAACATTCAGTACTTC. This sequence encodes CASSKVASGGAAKNIQYF.

The J gene is TRBJ1-2, the V gene TRBV2, with TRBD1 identical over 7 bases. Germline CDR1 SNHLY, CDR2 FYNNEI. The trim removed 8 bases at V and 8 bases at J, leaving 17 bases unmatched. The CDR3 length is 15 residues. The CDR3 reads CASAETGTRSGGYTF. CDR3 coding DNA: TGTGCCAGCGCCGAGACAGGGACAAGGTCGGGGGGCTACACCTTC.

This clone was detected once. The chain combines TRBV12-5 with TRBJ2-2; D is unresolved. This CDR3 contains 15 residues. CDR1 and CDR2 (germline): LGHNT, FRNRAP. Trimming took off 7 bases at V and 6 bases at J, with 18 bases between the two ends. Written as DNA, the CDR3 is TGTGCTAGTGCCCCCCCCGGCCTTGAGGCCGGGGAGCTGTTTTTT. Its translation is CASAPPGLEAGELFF.

V is TRBV19 and J is TRBJ1-1, with D possibly being TRBD1 (6 bases). CDR1 and CDR2 (germline): LNHDA, SQIVND (reference sequence). V was cut by 5 bases and J by 1 base, with 14 bases left in between. The CDR3 runs 15 residues. The CDR3 sequence is CASSATGPPNTEAFF. In DNA form, the CDR3 reads TGTGCCAGTAGTGCGACAGGTCCTCCGAACACTGAAGCTTTCTTT. The full variable domain, in which reference TRBV19 and TRBJ1-1 provide the parts outside the CDR3, is DGGITQSPKYLFRKEGQNVTLSCEQNLNHDAMYWYRQDPGQGLRLIYYSQIVNDFQKGDIAEGYSVSREKKESFPLTVTSAQKNPTAFYLCASSATGPPNTEAFFGQGTRLTVV.

The chain employs TRBV19 and TRBJ2-7; 11 bases map to TRBD1. The CDR3 has 14 residues. Losses at the gene ends were 5 bases for V and 3 bases for J; bases not matched to a gene: 3. Germline V lookup: CDR1 LNHDA, CDR2 SQIVND (reference sequence). The CDR3 DNA is TGTGCCAGTAGTCCCGGGACAGGGGGCTACGAGCAGTACTTC. This gives the protein CASSPGTGGYEQYF.

J is TRBJ2-2 and V is TRBV2; 9 bases align to TRBD2. Trimming at V came to 7 bases and at J to 7 bases, leaving 10 bases not matched to a gene. This CDR3 has 15 residues. Germline CDR1 and CDR2: SNHLY and FYNNEI. CDR3 residues: CASNGAGGRGGELFF. In DNA, the CDR3 is TGTGCCAGCAACGGGGCGGGAGGGCGCGGCGGGGAGCTGTTTTTT. The full variable domain, completed using reference TRBV2 and TRBJ2-2, is EPEVTQTPSHQVTQMGQEVILRCVPISNHLYFYWYRQILGQKVEFLVSFYNNEISEKSEIFDDQFSVERPDGSNFTLKIRSTKLEDSAMYFCASNGAGGRGGELFFGEGSRLTVL.